These T cell receptor beta chains were read from a single sample in a study of T cells after yellow fever vaccination. TCRdb ran MiXCR on the 5' RACE reads and lists one entry per CDR3 protein. The table lists a few hundred thousand distinct CDR3 sequences, around 12% of them singletons. The specimen was CD4+ T cells sorted from PBMCs, collected 15 days after the yellow fever booster vaccination. The receptor source for this set is a man younger than 35 who received the YFV17D yellow fever vaccine. The CDR3 runs from the conserved cysteine through the conserved F or W.

J gene: TRBJ1-3; V gene: TRBV15; CDR3 protein: CATSRNRPSGNTIYF
J gene: TRBJ2-1; V gene: TRBV20-1; CDR3 protein: CSARDLVAGPNEQFF
J gene: TRBJ2-6; V gene: TRBV6-1; CDR3 protein: CASSVRLSGANVLTF
J gene: TRBJ2-1; V gene: TRBV6-2/TRBV6-3; CDR3 protein: CASTRRGAGEQFF
J gene: TRBJ2-5; V gene: TRBV10-3; CDR3 protein: CATRSGTEEETQYF
J gene: TRBJ2-5; V gene: TRBV4-2; CDR3 protein: CASSQDPGLQETQYF
J gene: TRBJ2-1; V gene: TRBV7-9; CDR3 protein: CASSSRGSTYNEQFF
J gene: TRBJ1-3; V gene: TRBV11-2; CDR3 protein: CASSNRRAGNTIYF
J gene: TRBJ1-1; V gene: TRBV6-2/TRBV6-3; CDR3 protein: CASSSFSNTEAFF
J gene: TRBJ2-3; V gene: TRBV15; CDR3 protein: CATSRAGRTDTQYF
J gene: TRBJ2-5; V gene: TRBV6-1; CDR3 protein: CASSEGGGRETQYF
J gene: TRBJ2-2; V gene: TRBV28; CDR3 protein: CASTRSGGFSGELFF
J gene: TRBJ1-2; V gene: TRBV5-4; CDR3 protein: CASSFRTPDYGYTF
J gene: TRBJ1-2; V gene: TRBV6-1; CDR3 protein: CASSEHLTGQVSYTF
J gene: TRBJ2-5; V gene: TRBV20-1; CDR3 protein: CSATRLALQETQYF
J gene: TRBJ1-2; V gene: TRBV6-6; CDR3 protein: CASIEGQKVYYGYTF
J gene: TRBJ2-2; V gene: TRBV7-3; CDR3 protein: CASSLGFTGVPGELFF
J gene: TRBJ2-7; V gene: TRBV5-1; CDR3 protein: CASSTDRFYEQYF
J gene: TRBJ1-2; V gene: TRBV15; CDR3 protein: CATSTTGTGIYGYTF
J gene: TRBJ1-4; V gene: TRBV20-1; CDR3 protein: CSARGFIGNEKLFF
J gene: TRBJ2-2; V gene: TRBV3-1; CDR3 protein: CASSLWAGTNTGELFF
J gene: TRBJ2-7; V gene: TRBV7-9; CDR3 protein: CASSFSRGGLYEQYF
J gene: TRBJ2-1; V gene: TRBV7-3; CDR3 protein: CASSSIDRVGEQFF
J gene: TRBJ2-3; V gene: TRBV28; CDR3 protein: CASSAGGARPDTQYF
J gene: TRBJ1-5; V gene: TRBV4-1; CDR3 protein: CASSQGPPRGQWQPQHF
J gene: TRBJ1-1; V gene: TRBV4-2; CDR3 protein: CASSQAGREAFF
J gene: TRBJ1-2; V gene: TRBV5-1; CDR3 protein: CASSRDRGMSNGYTF
J gene: TRBJ1-1; V gene: TRBV6-5; CDR3 protein: CASSYPSTTGDREAFF
J gene: TRBJ2-5; V gene: TRBV4-3; CDR3 protein: CASSQGTGTFETQYF
J gene: TRBJ2-3; V gene: TRBV4-3; CDR3 protein: CASSVRTGGADTQYF
J gene: TRBJ2-6; V gene: TRBV4-3; CDR3 protein: CASSQENSGANVLTF
J gene: TRBJ1-2; V gene: TRBV27; CDR3 protein: CASSLAAGDYGYTF
J gene: TRBJ2-7; V gene: TRBV7-9; CDR3 protein: CASGITGTSNF
J gene: TRBJ2-1; V gene: TRBV28; CDR3 protein: CASSFASGGANEQFF
J gene: TRBJ1-5; V gene: TRBV6-5; CDR3 protein: CASSSERDQPQHF
J gene: TRBJ2-3; V gene: TRBV20-1; CDR3 protein: CSARDPKIGDTQYF
J gene: TRBJ2-3; V gene: TRBV7-8; CDR3 protein: CASSPQVDTQYF
J gene: TRBJ2-3; V gene: TRBV5-1; CDR3 protein: CASSSGTPYLYTQYF
J gene: TRBJ2-3; V gene: TRBV4-2; CDR3 protein: CASSQGKGAAESTDTQYF
J gene: TRBJ1-4; V gene: TRBV12-3/TRBV12-4; CDR3 protein: CASSLSGLDEKLFF
J gene: TRBJ1-2; V gene: TRBV18; CDR3 protein: CASSPRVNTVIKNYGYTF
J gene: TRBJ2-1; V gene: TRBV10-3; CDR3 protein: CAIMTSGGVGNNEQFF
J gene: TRBJ2-7; V gene: TRBV12-3/TRBV12-4; CDR3 protein: CASSLGGGNTYEQYF
J gene: TRBJ2-3; V gene: TRBV13; CDR3 protein: CASSLWLAVTDTQYF
J gene: TRBJ2-6; V gene: TRBV4-2; CDR3 protein: CASTYGGGQVTGANVLTF
J gene: TRBJ2-2; V gene: TRBV5-1; CDR3 protein: CASSLASGTATGELFF
J gene: TRBJ1-2; V gene: TRBV5-1; CDR3 protein: CASSLTGDNYGYTF
J gene: TRBJ2-1; V gene: TRBV9; CDR3 protein: CASSVGRGNNEQFF
J gene: TRBJ2-3; V gene: TRBV18; CDR3 protein: CASSPLSLAGIDTQYF
J gene: TRBJ2-3; V gene: TRBV4-1; CDR3 protein: CASSHPPGGTRGDTQYF
J gene: TRBJ1-4; V gene: TRBV20-1; CDR3 protein: CSARVAGATEKLFF
J gene: TRBJ2-3; V gene: TRBV5-1; CDR3 protein: CASRQPQGSEDTQYF
J gene: TRBJ2-5; V gene: TRBV7-2; CDR3 protein: CASSPRSGGQETQYF
J gene: TRBJ2-1; V gene: TRBV7-9; CDR3 protein: CASSLSTGYGEQFF
J gene: TRBJ1-1; V gene: TRBV5-4; CDR3 protein: CASSHPKSGRNTEAFF
J gene: TRBJ2-5; V gene: TRBV5-1; CDR3 protein: CASSLWDGGETQYF
J gene: TRBJ2-7; V gene: TRBV20-1; CDR3 protein: CSARRGRGGYEQYF
J gene: TRBJ1-2; V gene: TRBV7-8; CDR3 protein: CASSLAGGGLYGYTF
J gene: TRBJ2-3; V gene: TRBV10-2; CDR3 protein: CASSESSAGGPRNTQYF
J gene: TRBJ2-7; V gene: TRBV12-3/TRBV12-4; CDR3 protein: CASSYNDRGGYEQYF